One and the same sample provided the 16 T cell receptor beta chains below, sequenced in a study of cytotoxic CD8 clonotypes in ibrutinib-treated CLL. TCRdb's copy holds only in-frame clones and misses some; the assay was immunoSEQ multiplex PCR. The sample lists around 250,000 clones, 60% to 75% occurring once. Here the sequenced sample was PBMCs, taken after 24 months of ibrutinib treatment. The source of these receptors is a human donor with chronic lymphocytic leukemia.

A note on this clone: This same CDR3 is encoded by further DNA sequences in the sample. The chain uses TRBV30 and TRBJ2-1; no clear D. CDR3 length equals 13 residues. Per the germline V gene, CDR1 is GTSNPN and CDR2 is SVGIG (reference sequence). Trimming shortened V by 3 bases and J by 0 bases, and 6 bases separated the two germline ends. The CDR3 is CAWSGSSYNEQFF. CDR3 nucleotide sequence: TGTGCCTGGAGCGGAAGCTCCTACAATGAGCAGTTCTTC.

Comment on this clone: The germline gene is not matched at one end of the junction; a read error may be the cause. This chain links TRBV7-7 with TRBJ2-2; no definite D call. The CDR3 is made up of 13 amino acids. The germline gives CDR1 SSHAT, CDR2 FNYEAQ (reference sequence). The CDR3 DNA sequence: TGTGCTAGCAGCCATAGAGCTTCCGGGGAGCTGTTTTTT. Encoded protein: CASSHRASGELFF.

Comments on this clone: Other DNA sequences of this sample code for an identical CDR3. The rearrangement links TRBV6-5 to TRBJ2-7; D call uncertain. Germline assignment: CDR1 MNHEY and CDR2 SVGAGI. This CDR3 spans 11 amino acids. Trimming pared 6 bases from V and 3 bases from J, leaving 6 bases between. This CDR3 reads CASSYNYEQYF. The CDR3 nucleotides read TGTGCCAGCAGCTATAACTACGAGCAGTACTTC.

The rearrangement joins TRBV11-2 to TRBJ2-1; 10 nucleotides align to TRBD2. The CDR3 has 15 residues. CDR1 is SGHAT, CDR2 FQNNGV, per germline. Germline trimming cut 2 bases from V and 2 bases from J; bases unmatched to any gene: 0. CDR3 sequence (DNA): TGTGCCAGCAGCTTAACTAGCGGGACCTACAATGAGCAGTTCTTC. It is translated as CASSLTSGTYNEQFF.

The rearrangement joins TRBV7-2 to TRBJ2-4; a weak D match, TRBD1 (6 bases). Between the trimmed V and J ends, which lost 3 bases and 1 base, there was a span of 13 bases. The CDR3 runs 16 residues. Germline CDR1 SGHTA, CDR2 FQGNSA. CDR3 nucleotide sequence: TGTGCCAGCAGCTTCCGAACAGGGATGGCCAAAAACATTCAGTACTTC. Amino acids: CASSFRTGMAKNIQYF.

The V call is TRBV10-2, the J call TRBJ2-7; a weak D match, TRBD2 (5 bases). Trimming removed 10 bases at V and 3 bases at J, with 10 bases between. Germline CDR1 is WSHSY and CDR2 is SAAADI. This CDR3 is built from 11 residues. The CDR3 region is CATLSGYEQYF. Here the CDR3 DNA reads TGCGCCACACTGAGCGGCTACGAGCAGTACTTC.

This clone appeared a few times. The chain combines TRBV30 with TRBJ2-1; 9 positions match TRBD2. The CDR3 spans 14 residues. V lost 4 bases and J lost 7; bases outside the gene matches: 8. CDR1 GTSNPN and CDR2 SVGIG come from the germline V gene (reference sequence). DNA for the CDR3: TGTGCCTGGAATAGCGGGAGAATGAGGAATGAGCAGTTCTTC. This gives the protein CAWNSGRMRNEQFF.

This clone was seen a single time. This chain connects TRBV29-1 to TRBJ2-4; 7 bases are a match to TRBD1. V shed 6 bases, J shed 2 bases, and the junction held 7 bases outside the gene matches. The CDR3 is 14 residues long. Germline V gene data show CDR1 as SQVTM and CDR2 as ANQGSEA. Written as DNA, the CDR3 is TGCAGCGTGACGTCGACAGGGACCAAAAACATTCAGTACTTC. Protein product: CSVTSTGTKNIQYF.

This clone was found once. This rearrangement joins TRBV29-1 to TRBJ1-2; 8 bases are shared with TRBD1. V shed 8 bases, J shed 8 bases, and the junction held 10 bases outside the gene matches. Germline CDR1 and CDR2: SQVTM and ANQGSEA. The CDR3 runs to 12 residues. The CDR3 DNA follows: TGCAGCTCGGACAGGGAGTCGAGAGGCTACACCTTC. Its translation: CSSDRESRGYTF.

The chain couples TRBV29-1 to TRBJ1-2; D remains ambiguous. Germline-derived CDR1 and CDR2 are SQVTM and ANQGSEA. This CDR3 is built from 12 residues. V was pared by 6 bases and J by 6 bases, with 14 bases between. The CDR3 reads CSVYEGLNGYTF. The CDR3 DNA is TGCAGCGTCTATGAGGGTTTAAATGGCTACACCTTC.

The sample holds a few counts of this clone. The chain couples TRBV27 to TRBJ2-2, with D tentatively TRBD1 or TRBD2 (5 bases each). The CDR3 has 13 residues. V shed 7 bases and J shed 6 bases, with 12 bases lying between them. Germline V gene lookup returns CDR1 MNHEY and CDR2 SMNVEV (reference sequence). CDR3 in amino acids: CASMWGRSGELFF. The CDR3 DNA sequence: TGTGCCAGCATGTGGGGGAGATCCGGGGAGCTGTTTTTT.

The V and J genes are TRBV9 and TRBJ2-7, with 8 bases identical to TRBD2. J lost 5 bases, V lost 0 bases, and 7 bases had no gene match. The CDR3 is made up of 15 amino acids. Germline CDR1 SGDLS, CDR2 YYNGEE. CDR3 DNA: TGTGCCAGCAGCGTAGCTCCGACTAGCGACCACGAGCAGTACTTC. Its translation is CASSVAPTSDHEQYF.

The chain joins TRBV29-1 to TRBJ2-5; 10 bases align to TRBD1. The germline gives CDR1 SQVTM, CDR2 ANQGSEA. This CDR3 region has 13 residues. V gave up 6 bases and J gave up 4 bases; unmatched junction bases: 5. CDR3 region: CSVARTGGETQYF. The CDR3 DNA is TGCAGCGTAGCTCGGACAGGGGGAGAGACCCAGTACTTC.

The V gene is TRBV6-5, the J gene TRBJ2-1; TRBD2 agrees at 8 bases. The germline V gene encodes CDR1 MNHEY and CDR2 SVGAGI. V lost 7 bases to trimming and J lost 3 bases; unmatched junction nucleotides: 5. CDR3 length: 14 amino acids. The CDR3 protein is CASTKAGDYNEQFF. The CDR3 DNA sequence: TGTGCCAGCACCAAAGCGGGAGACTACAATGAGCAGTTCTTC.

The V gene is TRBV7-9, the J gene TRBJ1-4; maybe TRBD1 (5 bases). Germline V CDR1 and CDR2: SEHNR, FQNEAQ (reference sequence). V gave up 3 bases and J gave up 4 bases, with 6 bases separating them. CDR3 size: 13 residues. In nucleotides, the CDR3 is TGTGCCAGCAGCTTGCAGGGTAATGAAAAACTGTTTTTT. Its translation: CASSLQGNEKLFF.

This clone was counted once. This chain connects TRBV7-8 to TRBJ2-7; D is perhaps TRBD1 (5 bases). This CDR3 has 13 residues. Germline V CDR1 and CDR2: SGHVS, FQNEAQ. Trimming stripped 2 bases from V and 7 bases from J, with 12 bases between. The CDR3 sequence: CASSLLQTGEQYF. CDR3 bases: TGTGCCAGCAGCTTACTACAAACAGGAGAGCAGTACTTC. Complete variable domain (other parts from reference TRBV7-8 and TRBJ2-7): GAGVSQSPRYKVAKRGQDVALRCDPISGHVSLFWYQQALGQGPEFLTYFQNEAQLDKSGLPSDRFFAERPEGSVSTLKIQRTQQEDSAVYLCASSLLQTGEQYFGPGTRLTVT.